A selection of T cell receptor beta chains follows, all from one sample in a study of shared clonotypes between healthy human individuals. The protocol was immunoSEQ multiplex PCR, while the TCRdb copy is restricted to in-frame clones and leaves out a portion. Of about 120,000 clones detected, around 68% appear once; the ten largest clones hold over 20%. Sequencing input: memory CD8+ T cells sorted from blood. The receptor set was obtained from a woman under 40 in good health. Both conserved end residues are part of each CDR3. Each record gives: clone size, J gene, D gene, V gene, CDR3 DNA, CDR3 protein. D genes are given only for firm matches. The size entry is marked missing in some rows and otherwise reads once, few, many or a size class.

-,TRBJ2-7,TRBD2,TRBV6-1,TGTGCCAGCAGGTCGGGCGGGAGTTACGAGCAGTACTTC,CASRSGGSYEQYF
-,TRBJ1-1,-,TRBV4-1,TGCGCCAGCAGCCAAGATAGGGCTGGCACGCGCCATGAAGCTTTCTTT,CASSQDRAGTRHEAFF
-,TRBJ1-1,-,TRBV2,TGTGCCAGCAGGGCCCAGAACAGGCCAGAAGCTTTCTTT,CASRAQNRPEAFF
-,TRBJ1-3,-,TRBV6-5,TGTGCCAGCAGTTACTCGATCGAGGGAAACACCATATATTTT,CASSYSIEGNTIYF
once,TRBJ1-5,-,TRBV28,TGTGCCAGCAGCTTGCGCGCGACAGGAAATCAGCCCCAGCATTTT,CASSLRATGNQPQHF
-,TRBJ1-5,TRBD1,TRBV27,TGTGCCAGCGGAAGGACAGGGGCGAATCAGCCCCAGCATTTT,CASGRTGANQPQHF
-,TRBJ2-1,TRBD2,TRBV28,TGTGCCAGCAGTGGCGCGTGGGAGGGGCTCGATGAGCAGTTCTTC,CASSGAWEGLDEQFF
-,TRBJ2-1,-,TRBV4-1,TGCGCCAGCAGCACTATCCCTTCCTACAATGAGCAGTTCTTC,CASSTIPSYNEQFF
-,TRBJ2-1,-,TRBV21-1,TGTGCCAGCAGCAAAGCAGGGTGGAATGAGCAGTTCTTC,CASSKAGWNEQFF
-,TRBJ2-3,TRBD2,TRBV5-1,TGCGCCAGCAGCTTGGCCGGGACTAGCGGTAGCACAGATACGCAGTATTTT,CASSLAGTSGSTDTQYF
-,TRBJ2-6,TRBD1,TRBV15,TGTGCCACCAGCACAAAAAACCGGGACAGGCCATACACCAGGAGCTCTGGGGCCAACGTCCTGACTTTC,CATSTKNRDRPYTRSSGANVLTF
once,TRBJ2-3,TRBD1,TRBV9,TGTGCCAGCAGCATAGACAGGGTTGCTACAGATACGCAGTATTTT,CASSIDRVATDTQYF
-,TRBJ2-7,-,TRBV20-1,TGCAGTGTCCGGTCGTCCTACGAGCAGTACTTC,CSVRSSYEQYF
many,TRBJ1-1,-,TRBV7-9,TGTGCCAGCAGCTTACAGGGCGGGAACACTGAAGCTTTCTTT,CASSLQGGNTEAFF
-,TRBJ1-1,-,TRBV7-2,TGTGCCAGCAGCCTCTGGAGGGTGGACACTGAAGCTTTCTTT,CASSLWRVDTEAFF
-,TRBJ2-1,-,TRBV29-1,TGCAGCGTTGAAATGGGGCGTGAGCAGTTCTTC,CSVEMGREQFF
many,TRBJ1-1,-,TRBV28,TGTGCCAGCAGTCTGGGACGGATTGAAGCTTTCTTT,CASSLGRIEAFF
-,TRBJ2-7,-,TRBV9,TGTGCCAGCCCAGCGGGACAGTCCTCCTACGAGCAGTACTTC,CASPAGQSSYEQYF
-,TRBJ2-7,TRBD2,TRBV11-2,TGTGCCAGCAGCCCTAGACTAGCGGGAGACTACGAGCAGTACTTC,CASSPRLAGDYEQYF
-,TRBJ2-5,-,TRBV23-1,TGCGCCAGCAGGCAACTCATCTTGGAGACCCAGTACTTC,CASRQLILETQYF
-,TRBJ2-3,-,TRBV5-1,TGCGCCAGCAGCAAAGACAGTATCACAGATACGCAGTATTTT,CASSKDSITDTQYF
-,TRBJ2-5,-,TRBV6-5,TGTGCCAGCAGTTACGGACCGCGGTTCGAGACCCAGTACTTC,CASSYGPRFETQYF
-,TRBJ2-7,-,TRBV6-6,TGTGCCACCGGGCTTAAGGAGTACTTC,CATGLKEYF
-,TRBJ2-3,-,TRBV5-1,TGCGCCAGCAGCTTCACCGCGTTCACAGATACGCAGTATTTT,CASSFTAFTDTQYF
few,TRBJ2-1,TRBD1,TRBV19,TGTGCCAGTCATAAGGCAGGGGGCACCTACAATGAGCAGTTCTTC,CASHKAGGTYNEQFF
-,TRBJ2-7,-,TRBV5-6,TGTGCCAGCAGCTTGCTCAGGACGGGGGAGCAGTACTTC,CASSLLRTGEQYF
-,TRBJ2-7,TRBD1,TRBV29-1,TGCAGCGTTGTCCCGGGACAGGGACCCTACGAGCAGTACTTC,CSVVPGQGPYEQYF
-,TRBJ2-1,TRBD2,TRBV18,TGTGCCAGCTCACCACCGAATAGTGCGGGAGCCGAGCAGTTCTTC,CASSPPNSAGAEQFF
-,TRBJ2-7,TRBD2,TRBV6-1,TGTGCCAGCAGGGGAGGAGCGGGAGGGCCATCCGGGCTATTC,CASRGGAGGPSGLF
-,TRBJ2-7,-,TRBV5-6,TGTGCCAGCAGCTTCGAGCAGAACTACGAGCAGTACTTC,CASSFEQNYEQYF
-,TRBJ2-7,TRBD2,TRBV13,TGTGCCAGCAGCAGGACTAGCGGGCCCTACGAGCAGTACTTC,CASSRTSGPYEQYF
few,TRBJ1-1,-,TRBV10-2,TGCGCCAGCAGTGAGCCGGAGCAGAACACTGAAGCTTTCTTT,CASSEPEQNTEAFF
many,TRBJ2-3,-,TRBV6-4,TGTGCCAGCAGCGCACTCGGGACTACAGATACGCAGTATTTT,CASSALGTTDTQYF
-,TRBJ2-7,-,TRBV5-1,TGCGCCAGCAGTTCTAGCGAGGGCTACGAGCAGTACTTC,CASSSSEGYEQYF
-,TRBJ2-3,-,TRBV7-9,TGTGCCGGCCTGCAGGGAAACACAGATACGCAGTATTTT,CAGLQGNTDTQYF
-,TRBJ1-4,TRBD1,TRBV28,TGTGCCAGCAGTCAGACACAGGGGGCTCTTGAAAAACTGTTTTTT,CASSQTQGALEKLFF
-,TRBJ2-5,-,TRBV6-1,TGTGCCAGCAGTGAAGCGACGGGTGTGGGAGGAAAGACCCAGTACTTC,CASSEATGVGGKTQYF
-,TRBJ2-3,-,TRBV6-4,TGTGCCAGCAGTGTTGAAGCGGCAAGCACAGATACGCAGTATTTT,CASSVEAASTDTQYF
-,TRBJ2-7,-,TRBV23-1,TGCGCCAGCAGTCGACAACGGGGGGAGCAGTACTTC,CASSRQRGEQYF
-,TRBJ2-7,-,TRBV6-6,TGTGCCAGCAAAAAGACCGTCCTAGGGCGGGACGAGCAGTACTTC,CASKKTVLGRDEQYF
-,TRBJ2-7,-,TRBV11-2,TGTGCCAGCAGCTTAGTTCCGGGTAAGGTAGTCGAGCAGTACTTC,CASSLVPGKVVEQYF